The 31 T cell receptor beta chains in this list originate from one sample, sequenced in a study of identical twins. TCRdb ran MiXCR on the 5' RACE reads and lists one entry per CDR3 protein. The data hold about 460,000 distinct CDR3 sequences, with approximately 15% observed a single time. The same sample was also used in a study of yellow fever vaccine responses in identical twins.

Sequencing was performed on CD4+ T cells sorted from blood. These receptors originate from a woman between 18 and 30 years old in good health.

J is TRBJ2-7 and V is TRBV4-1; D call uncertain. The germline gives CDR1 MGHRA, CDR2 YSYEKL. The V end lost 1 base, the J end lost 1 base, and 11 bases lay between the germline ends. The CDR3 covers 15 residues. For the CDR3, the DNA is TGCGCCAGCAGCCAAGTCCAGGCGATTTCCTACGAGCAGTACTTC. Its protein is CASSQVQAISYEQYF.

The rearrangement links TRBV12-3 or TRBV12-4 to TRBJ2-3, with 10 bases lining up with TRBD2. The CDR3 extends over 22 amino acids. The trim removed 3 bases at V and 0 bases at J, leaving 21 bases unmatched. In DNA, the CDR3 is TGTGCCAGCAGTTTCATTTATAGTTTTCTAGCGGGAGCCCACCTTAGCACAGATACGCAGTATTTT. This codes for CASSFIYSFLAGAHLSTDTQYF.

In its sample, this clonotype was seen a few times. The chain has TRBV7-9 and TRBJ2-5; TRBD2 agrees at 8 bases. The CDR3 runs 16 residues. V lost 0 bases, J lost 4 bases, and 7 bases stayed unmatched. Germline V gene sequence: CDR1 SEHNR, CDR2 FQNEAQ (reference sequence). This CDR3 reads CASSLAFGLAGETQYF. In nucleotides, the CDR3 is TGTGCCAGCAGCTTAGCCTTTGGACTAGCCGGAGAGACCCAGTACTTC.

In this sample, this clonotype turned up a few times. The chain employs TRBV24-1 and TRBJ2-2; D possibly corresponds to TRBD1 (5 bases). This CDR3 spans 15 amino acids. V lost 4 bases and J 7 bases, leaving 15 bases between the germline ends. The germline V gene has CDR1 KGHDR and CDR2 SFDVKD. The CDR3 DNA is TGTGCCACCAGTGACCCCACAGGATTAAGCGGGGAGCTGTTTTTT. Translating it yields CATSDPTGLSGELFF.

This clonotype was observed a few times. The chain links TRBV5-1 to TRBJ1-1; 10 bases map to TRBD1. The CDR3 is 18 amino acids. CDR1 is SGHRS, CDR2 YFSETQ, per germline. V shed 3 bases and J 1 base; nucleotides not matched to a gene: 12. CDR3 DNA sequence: TGCGCCAGCAGCTCATACTCCGGGACAGGGGAACGGAACACTGAAGCTTTCTTT. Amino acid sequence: CASSSYSGTGERNTEAFF.

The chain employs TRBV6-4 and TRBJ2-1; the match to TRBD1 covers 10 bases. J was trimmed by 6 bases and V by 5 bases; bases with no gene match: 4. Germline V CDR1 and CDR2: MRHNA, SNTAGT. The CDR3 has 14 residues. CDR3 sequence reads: CASSSRTGGNEQFF. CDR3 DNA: TGTGCCAGCAGTTCCCGGACAGGGGGCAATGAGCAGTTCTTC.

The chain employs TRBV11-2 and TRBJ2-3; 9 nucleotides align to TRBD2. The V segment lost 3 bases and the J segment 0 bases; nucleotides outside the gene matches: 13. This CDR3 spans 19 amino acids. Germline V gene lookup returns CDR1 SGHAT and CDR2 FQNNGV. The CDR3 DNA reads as TGTGCCAGCAGCTTGAATGTCGTAGCGGGAGCCGGTAGCACAGATACGCAGTATTTT. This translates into CASSLNVVAGAGSTDTQYF.

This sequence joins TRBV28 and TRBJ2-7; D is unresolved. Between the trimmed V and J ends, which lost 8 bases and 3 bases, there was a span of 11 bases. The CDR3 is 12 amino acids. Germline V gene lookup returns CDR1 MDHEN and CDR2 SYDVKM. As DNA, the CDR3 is TGTGCCAGCGGACCTCAGCACTACGAGCAGTACTTC. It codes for CASGPQHYEQYF.

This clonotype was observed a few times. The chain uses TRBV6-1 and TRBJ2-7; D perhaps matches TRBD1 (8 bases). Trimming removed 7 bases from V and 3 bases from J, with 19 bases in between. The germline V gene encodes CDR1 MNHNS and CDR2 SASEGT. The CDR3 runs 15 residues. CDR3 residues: CASTAGGTGHYEQYF. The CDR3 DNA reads TGTGCCAGCACCGCCGGGGGGACAGGACACTACGAGCAGTACTTC.

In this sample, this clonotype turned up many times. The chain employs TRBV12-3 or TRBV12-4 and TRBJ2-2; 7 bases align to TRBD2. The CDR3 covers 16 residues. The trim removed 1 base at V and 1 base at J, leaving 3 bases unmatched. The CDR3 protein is CASSLVGRKNTGELFF. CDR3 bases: TGTGCCAGCAGTTTAGTCGGGAGGAAGAACACCGGGGAGCTGTTTTTT.

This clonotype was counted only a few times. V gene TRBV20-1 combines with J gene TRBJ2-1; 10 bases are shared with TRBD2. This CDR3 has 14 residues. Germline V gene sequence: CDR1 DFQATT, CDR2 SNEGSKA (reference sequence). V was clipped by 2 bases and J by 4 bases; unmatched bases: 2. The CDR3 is CSARPSGSYNEQFF. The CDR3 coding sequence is TGCAGTGCTAGACCTAGCGGGAGTTACAATGAGCAGTTCTTC.

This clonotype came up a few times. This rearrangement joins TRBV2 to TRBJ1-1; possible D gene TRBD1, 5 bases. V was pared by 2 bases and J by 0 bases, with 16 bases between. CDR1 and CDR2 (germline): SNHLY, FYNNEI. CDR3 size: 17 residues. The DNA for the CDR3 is TGTGCCAGCAGTGAATCTCCACAGGTACCAATGAACACTGAAGCTTTCTTT. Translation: CASSESPQVPMNTEAFF. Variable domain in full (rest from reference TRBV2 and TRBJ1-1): EPEVTQTPSHQVTQMGQEVILRCVPISNHLYFYWYRQILGQKVEFLVSFYNNEISEKSEIFDDQFSVERPDGSNFTLKIRSTKLEDSAMYFCASSESPQVPMNTEAFFGQGTRLTVV.

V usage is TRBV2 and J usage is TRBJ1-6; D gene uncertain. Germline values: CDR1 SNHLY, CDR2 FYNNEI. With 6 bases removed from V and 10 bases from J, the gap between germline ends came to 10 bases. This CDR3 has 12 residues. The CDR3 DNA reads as TGTGCCAGCAGCGGTGAAGGGTCACCCCTCCACTTT. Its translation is CASSGEGSPLHF. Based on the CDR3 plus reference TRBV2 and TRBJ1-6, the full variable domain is EPEVTQTPSHQVTQMGQEVILRCVPISNHLYFYWYRQILGQKVEFLVSFYNNEISEKSEIFDDQFSVERPDGSNFTLKIRSTKLEDSAMYFCASSGEGSPLHFGNGTRLTVT.

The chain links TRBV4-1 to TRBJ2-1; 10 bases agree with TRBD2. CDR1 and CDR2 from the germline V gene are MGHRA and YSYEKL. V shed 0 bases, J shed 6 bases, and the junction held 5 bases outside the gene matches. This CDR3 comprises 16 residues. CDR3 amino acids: CASSQDPASGGNEQFF. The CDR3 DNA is TGCGCCAGCAGCCAAGATCCGGCTAGCGGGGGCAATGAGCAGTTCTTC.

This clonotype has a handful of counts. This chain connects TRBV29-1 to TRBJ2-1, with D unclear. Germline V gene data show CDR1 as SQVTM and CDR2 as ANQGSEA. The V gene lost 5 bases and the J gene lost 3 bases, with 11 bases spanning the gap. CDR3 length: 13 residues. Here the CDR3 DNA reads TGCAGCGTTCCGGGTCCCTTCTACAATGAGCAGTTCTTC. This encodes CSVPGPFYNEQFF.

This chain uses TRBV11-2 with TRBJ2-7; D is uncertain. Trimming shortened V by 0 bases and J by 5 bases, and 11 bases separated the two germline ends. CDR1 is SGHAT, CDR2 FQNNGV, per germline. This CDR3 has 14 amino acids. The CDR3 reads CASSLDQAVHEQYF. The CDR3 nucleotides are TGTGCCAGCAGCTTAGATCAAGCAGTCCACGAGCAGTACTTC.

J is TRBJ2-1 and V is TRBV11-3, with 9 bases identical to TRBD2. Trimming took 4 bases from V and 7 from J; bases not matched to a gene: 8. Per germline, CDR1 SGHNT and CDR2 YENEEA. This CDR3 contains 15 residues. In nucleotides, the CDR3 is TGTGCCAGCAGCTCTTCTAGCGGGATCGGTAATGAGCAGTTCTTC. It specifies CASSSSSGIGNEQFF.

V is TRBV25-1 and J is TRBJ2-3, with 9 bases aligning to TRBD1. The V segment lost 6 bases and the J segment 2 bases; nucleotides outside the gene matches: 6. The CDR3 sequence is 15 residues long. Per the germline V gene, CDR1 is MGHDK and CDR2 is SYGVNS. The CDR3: CASRATGGFTDTQYF. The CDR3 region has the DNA TGTGCCAGCAGAGCGACAGGGGGGTTCACAGATACGCAGTATTTT.

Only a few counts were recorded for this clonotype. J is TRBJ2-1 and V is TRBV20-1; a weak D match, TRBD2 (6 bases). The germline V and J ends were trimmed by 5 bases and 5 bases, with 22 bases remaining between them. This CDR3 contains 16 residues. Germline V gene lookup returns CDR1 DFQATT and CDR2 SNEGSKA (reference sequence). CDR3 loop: CSAAPPGLRFDNEQFF. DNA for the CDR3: TGCAGTGCTGCCCCCCCGGGACTGAGGTTCGACAATGAGCAGTTCTTC.

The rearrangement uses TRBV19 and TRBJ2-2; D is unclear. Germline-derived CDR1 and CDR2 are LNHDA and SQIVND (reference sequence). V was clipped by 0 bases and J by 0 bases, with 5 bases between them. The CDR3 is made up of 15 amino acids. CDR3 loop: CASSIDRPNTGELFF. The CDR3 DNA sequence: TGTGCCAGTAGTATAGACAGACCGAACACCGGGGAGCTGTTTTTT.

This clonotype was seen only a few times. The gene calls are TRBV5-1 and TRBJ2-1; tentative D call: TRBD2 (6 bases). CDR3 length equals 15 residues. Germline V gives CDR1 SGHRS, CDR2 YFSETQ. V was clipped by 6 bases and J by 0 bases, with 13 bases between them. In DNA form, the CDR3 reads TGCGCCAGCATCCGGGACTTCAGCTCCTACAATGAGCAGTTCTTC. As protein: CASIRDFSSYNEQFF. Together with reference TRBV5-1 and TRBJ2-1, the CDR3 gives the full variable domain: KAGVTQTPRYLIKTRGQQVTLSCSPISGHRSVSWYQQTPGQGLQFLFEYFSETQRNKGNFPGRFSGRQFSNSRSEMNVSTLELGDSALYLCASIRDFSSYNEQFFGPGTRLTVL.

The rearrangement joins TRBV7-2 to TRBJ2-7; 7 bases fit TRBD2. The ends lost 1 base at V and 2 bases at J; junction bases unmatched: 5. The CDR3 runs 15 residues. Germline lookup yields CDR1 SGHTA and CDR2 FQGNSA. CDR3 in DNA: TGTGCCAGCAGCTTAGGGCGACTAGCCACCTACGAGCAGTACTTC. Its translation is CASSLGRLATYEQYF.

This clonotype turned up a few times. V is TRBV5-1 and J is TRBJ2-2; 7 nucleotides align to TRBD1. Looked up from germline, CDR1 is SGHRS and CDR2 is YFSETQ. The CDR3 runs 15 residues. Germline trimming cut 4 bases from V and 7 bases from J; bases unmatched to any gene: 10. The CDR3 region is CASSTGQTVHGELFF. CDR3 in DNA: TGCGCCAGCAGCACGGGACAGACCGTACACGGGGAGCTGTTTTTT.

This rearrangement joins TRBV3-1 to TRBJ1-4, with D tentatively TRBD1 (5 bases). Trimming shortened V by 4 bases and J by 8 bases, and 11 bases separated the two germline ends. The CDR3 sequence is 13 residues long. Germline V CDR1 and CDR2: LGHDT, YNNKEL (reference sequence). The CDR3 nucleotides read TGTGCCAGCAGCCGCGGGGGACGGGAAAAACTGTTTTTT. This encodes CASSRGGREKLFF.

The CDR3 spells CASRPALKYEQYF. Written as DNA, the CDR3 is TGTGCCAGCAGGCCCGCTCTCAAGTACGAGCAGTACTTC. The V and J genes are TRBV6-1 and TRBJ2-7; D not resolved. The germline V gene encodes CDR1 MNHNS and CDR2 SASEGT. CDR3 length: 13 amino acids. Deletions cut 6 bases from V and 4 bases from J, with 13 bases between.

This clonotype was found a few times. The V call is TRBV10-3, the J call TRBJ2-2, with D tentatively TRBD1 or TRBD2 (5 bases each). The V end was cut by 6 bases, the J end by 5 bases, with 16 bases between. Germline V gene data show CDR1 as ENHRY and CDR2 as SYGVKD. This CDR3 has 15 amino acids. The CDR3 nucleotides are TGTGCCATCAGCAACCCGGGACCCCAAACCGGGGAGCTGTTTTTT. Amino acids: CAISNPGPQTGELFF.

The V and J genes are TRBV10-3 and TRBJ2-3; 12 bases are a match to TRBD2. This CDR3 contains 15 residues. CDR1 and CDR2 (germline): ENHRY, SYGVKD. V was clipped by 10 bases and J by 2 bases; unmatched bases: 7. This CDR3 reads CATRLAGDNTDTQYF. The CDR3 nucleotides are TGTGCCACCAGACTAGCGGGGGACAACACAGATACGCAGTATTTT.

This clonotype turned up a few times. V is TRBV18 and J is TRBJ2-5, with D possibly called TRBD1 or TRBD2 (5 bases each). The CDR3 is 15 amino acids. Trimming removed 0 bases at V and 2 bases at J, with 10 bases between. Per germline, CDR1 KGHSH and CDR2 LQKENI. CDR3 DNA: TGTGCCAGCTCACCACCTGCTGGGGGACAAGAGACCCAGTACTTC. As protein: CASSPPAGGQETQYF.

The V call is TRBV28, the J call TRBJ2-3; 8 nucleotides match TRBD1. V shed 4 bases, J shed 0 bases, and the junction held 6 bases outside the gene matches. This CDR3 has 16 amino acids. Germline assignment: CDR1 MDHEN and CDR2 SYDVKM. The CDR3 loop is CASSSTGTGSTDTQYF. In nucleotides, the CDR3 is TGTGCCAGCAGTTCAACCGGGACAGGTAGCACAGATACGCAGTATTTT.

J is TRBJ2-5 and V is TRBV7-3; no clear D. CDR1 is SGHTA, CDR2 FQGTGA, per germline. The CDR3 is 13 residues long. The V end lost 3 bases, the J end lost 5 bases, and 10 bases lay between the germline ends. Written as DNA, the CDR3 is TGTGCCAGCAGCTTCGACACGTATGAGACCCAGTACTTC. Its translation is CASSFDTYETQYF.

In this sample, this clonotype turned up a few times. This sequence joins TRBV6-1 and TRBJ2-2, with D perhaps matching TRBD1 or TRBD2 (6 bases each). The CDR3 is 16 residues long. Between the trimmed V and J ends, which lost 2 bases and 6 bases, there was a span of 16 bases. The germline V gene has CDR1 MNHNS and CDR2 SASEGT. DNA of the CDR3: TGTGCCAGCAGTGAACTACTCCGGGGGCCGGCCGGGGAGCTGTTTTTT. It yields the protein CASSELLRGPAGELFF.